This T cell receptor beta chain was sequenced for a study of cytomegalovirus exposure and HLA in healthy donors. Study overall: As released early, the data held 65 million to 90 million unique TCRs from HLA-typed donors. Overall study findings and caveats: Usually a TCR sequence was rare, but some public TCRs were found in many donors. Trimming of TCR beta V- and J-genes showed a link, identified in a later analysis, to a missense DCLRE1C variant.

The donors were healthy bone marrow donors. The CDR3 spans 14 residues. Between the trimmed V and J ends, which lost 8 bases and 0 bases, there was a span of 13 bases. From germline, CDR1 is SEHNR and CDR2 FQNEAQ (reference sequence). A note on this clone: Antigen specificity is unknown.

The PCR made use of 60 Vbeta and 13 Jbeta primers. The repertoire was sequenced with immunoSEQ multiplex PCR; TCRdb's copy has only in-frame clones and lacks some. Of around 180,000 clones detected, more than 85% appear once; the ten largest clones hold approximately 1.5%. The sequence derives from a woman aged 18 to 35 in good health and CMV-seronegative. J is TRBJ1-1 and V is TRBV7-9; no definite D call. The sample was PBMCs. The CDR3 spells CASRRDTLNTEAFF. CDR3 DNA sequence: TGTGCCAGCCGCCGTGACACGCTGAACACTGAAGCTTTCTTT.